The next 5 T cell receptor beta chains were all read from a single sample in a study of cytomegalovirus exposure and HLA in healthy donors. It was with 60 Vbeta and 13 Jbeta primers that the PCR ran. Profiled with immunoSEQ multiplex PCR; TCRdb holds only in-frame clones, not every one. The sample lists fewer than 250,000 clones, 79% occurring once. The sample taken for sequencing was PBMCs. The receptor source for this set is a woman between 18 and 30 years old in good health and CMV-seronegative.

The J gene is TRBJ1-3, the V gene TRBV5-1; 7 bases are shared with TRBD1. Germline V CDR1 and CDR2: SGHRS, YFSETQ. This CDR3 contains 15 residues. Trimming at V came to 3 bases and at J to 0 bases, leaving 3 bases not matched to a gene. CDR3: CASSSGGDSGNTIYF. CDR3 DNA sequence: TGCGCCAGCAGCTCAGGGGGAGACTCTGGAAACACCATATATTTT. The complete variable domain, with remaining parts taken from reference TRBV5-1 and TRBJ1-3, reads KAGVTQTPRYLIKTRGQQVTLSCSPISGHRSVSWYQQTPGQGLQFLFEYFSETQRNKGNFPGRFSGRQFSNSRSEMNVSTLELGDSALYLCASSSGGDSGNTIYFGEGSWLTVV.

The V and J genes are TRBV30 and TRBJ2-3, with D perhaps TRBD2 (6 bases). CDR1 GTSNPN and CDR2 SVGIG come from the germline V gene (reference sequence). The CDR3 loop spans 14 amino acids. Trimming took 0 bases from V and 0 from J, leaving 7 bases between them. The CDR3 nucleotides read TGTGCCTGGAGTGTAGGGACTAGCACAGATACGCAGTATTTT. As protein: CAWSVGTSTDTQYF.

The gene calls are TRBV19 and TRBJ2-3; 13 nucleotides line up with TRBD2. CDR1 LNHDA and CDR2 SQIVND come from the germline V gene (reference sequence). The CDR3 has 16 residues. The ends lost 5 bases at V and 3 bases at J; junction bases unmatched: 5. The CDR3 loop reads CASSSGLAGITDTQYF. The CDR3, as DNA: TGTGCCAGTAGTTCGGGACTAGCGGGAATTACAGATACGCAGTATTTT.

The sample holds one count of this clone. This chain uses TRBV6-5 with TRBJ2-3; D might be TRBD1 (6 bases). This CDR3 region has 13 residues. CDR1 is MNHEY, CDR2 SVGAGI, per germline. Between the trimmed V and J ends, which lost 4 bases and 3 bases, there was a span of 8 bases. The CDR3 spells CASSSGQTDTQYF. The CDR3, as DNA: TGTGCCAGCAGTTCGGGACAAACAGATACGCAGTATTTT.

This clone came up a few times. V and J are TRBV4-3 and TRBJ2-2; D is unresolved. Looked up from germline, CDR1 is LGHNA and CDR2 is YSLEER. The V end was cut by 4 bases, the J end by 3 bases, with 18 bases between. This CDR3 spans 17 amino acids. Here the CDR3 reads CASSPSPPTLHTGELFF. In nucleotides, the CDR3 is TGCGCCAGCAGCCCAAGCCCTCCAACTCTACACACCGGGGAGCTGTTTTTT.